A single sample is the source of the 19 T cell receptor beta chains below, sequenced in a study of blood T cell repertoires in COVID-19 (dated by TCRdb to 2019 to 2021). The library came from the immunoSEQ multiplex PCR assay. Drawn from immuneACCESS, this table holds only the in-frame rearrangements with V and J called that TCRdb kept. Clones are partly lost; checked studies trace under half to an unresolved V gene and leave the rest unexplained. Across this sample there are 50,000 or so clones, with approximately 90% seen only once. The ten largest make up roughly 9.8% of the sample. The sequenced sample was peripheral blood. Source of these receptors: a woman at least 80 years old with acute or convalescent COVID-19.

This sequence joins TRBV6-1 and TRBJ2-5, with TRBD1 matching over 7 bases. The CDR3 consists of 15 residues. Unmatched junction bases numbered 4, after V lost 1 base and J lost 2 bases. In germline, CDR1 is MNHNS, CDR2 SASEGT. CDR3 protein: CASSEEVRGQETQYF. The CDR3 region has the DNA TGTGCCAGCAGTGAAGAAGTCAGGGGGCAAGAGACCCAGTACTTC.

CDR3 in amino acids: CASSLGTTLGNEQFF. In DNA form, the CDR3 reads TGCGCCAGCAGCTTGGGGACTACTCTCGGGAATGAGCAGTTCTTC. The V gene is TRBV5-1, the J gene TRBJ2-1, with D maybe TRBD2 (6 bases). Between the trimmed V and J ends, which lost 0 bases and 7 bases, there was a span of 14 bases. The germline V gene encodes CDR1 SGHRS and CDR2 YFSETQ. The CDR3 extends over 15 amino acids.

This clone was counted a single time. The chain recombines TRBV5-1 with TRBJ2-6, with D maybe TRBD1 (6 bases). Germline values: CDR1 SGHRS, CDR2 YFSETQ. The CDR3 is 15 amino acids. V was pared by 4 bases and J by 2 bases, with 10 bases between. CDR3 protein: CASSRWTAGANVLTF. The CDR3 DNA reads as TGCGCCAGCAGCCGCTGGACAGCTGGGGCCAACGTCCTGACTTTC.

The CDR3 bases are TGTGCCAGCAGCTTAATGGGGGGGAACACTGAAGCTTTCTTT. This translates into CASSLMGGNTEAFF. The chain links TRBV7-2 to TRBJ1-1; tentatively, D is TRBD1 (5 bases). The CDR3 is made up of 14 amino acids. Trimming removed 2 bases from V and 1 base from J, with 8 bases in between. The V gene's germline CDR1 is SGHTA and CDR2 FQGNSA.

This clone was counted only a few times. The chain has TRBV15 and TRBJ2-7, with 7 bases identical to TRBD1. Germline V gene lookup returns CDR1 LNHNV and CDR2 YYDKDF (reference sequence). This CDR3 contains 14 residues. The ends lost 4 bases at V and 0 bases at J; junction bases unmatched: 3. The CDR3 sequence: CATSIDRASYEQYF. The DNA for the CDR3 is TGTGCCACCAGCATAGACAGGGCCTCCTACGAGCAGTACTTC.

This clone has just a few counts. This chain joins TRBV2 and TRBJ1-1; 9 bases fit TRBD1. The CDR3 sequence is 14 residues long. CDR1 SNHLY and CDR2 FYNNEI come from the germline V gene. Trimming cost V 6 bases and J 4 bases; bases outside gene matches: 6. CDR3 protein: CASRVDRGGTEAFF. The CDR3 nucleotides are TGTGCCAGCAGAGTGGACAGGGGTGGCACTGAAGCTTTCTTT.

This rearrangement joins TRBV18 to TRBJ2-7, with 10 positions matching TRBD2. The V gene's germline CDR1 is KGHSH and CDR2 LQKENI. With 4 bases clipped from V and 0 bases from J, the junction kept 6 bases outside the gene matches. The CDR3 consists of 16 residues. CDR3 nucleotide sequence: TGTGCCAGCTCACTCCAACCTAGCGGGAGCTCCTACGAGCAGTACTTC. It is translated as CASSLQPSGSSYEQYF.

Only one count was recorded for this clone. The chain recombines TRBV3-1 (or the pseudogene TRBV3-2) with TRBJ1-2; the D is unclear. Trimming left V 0 bases short and J 4 bases short, with 12 bases between. CDR1 is LGHDT and CDR2 is YNNKEL in the germline V gene (reference sequence). CDR3 size: 15 residues. CDR3 in DNA: TGTGCCAGCAGCCAAGACAGTTTGGGCCCCTATGGCTACACCTTC. Translating it yields CASSQDSLGPYGYTF.

This chain links TRBV6-5 with TRBJ1-1; tentative D call: TRBD1 (6 bases). This CDR3 contains 14 residues. V shed 6 bases and J shed 1 base, with 12 bases lying between them. Germline loops: CDR1 MNHEY, CDR2 SVGAGI. The CDR3 nucleotides read TGTGCCAGCAGACTACAGGGACCGAACACTGAAGCTTTCTTT. Translated, it gives CASRLQGPNTEAFF.

The CDR3 here is CASSIQMNTEAFF. In DNA, the CDR3 is TGTGCCAGCAGCATACAGATGAACACTGAAGCTTTCTTT. The V gene is TRBV9, the J gene TRBJ1-1; D gene unclear. CDR1 is SGDLS and CDR2 is YYNGEE in the germline V gene. The CDR3 has 13 residues. V was shortened by 4 bases and J by 0 bases, with 7 bases between the two germline ends. The full variable domain, with the rest looked up from reference TRBV9 and TRBJ1-1, is DSGVTQTPKHLITATGQRVTLRCSPRSGDLSVYWYQQSLDQGLQFLIQYYNGEERAKGNILERFSAQQFPDLHSELNLSSLELGDSALYFCASSIQMNTEAFFGQGTRLTVV.

V is TRBV7-9 and J is TRBJ2-5, with D hard to call. V lost 0 bases to trimming and J lost 5 bases, with 4 bases between them. The germline V gene encodes CDR1 SEHNR and CDR2 FQNEAQ (reference sequence). CDR3 length equals 12 residues. This chain's CDR3 is CASSLARETQYF. In DNA form, the CDR3 reads TGTGCCAGCAGCTTAGCGCGGGAGACCCAGTACTTC.

The chain carries TRBV29-1 and TRBJ1-1; no clear D gene. Deletions cut 5 bases from V and 1 base from J, with 8 bases between. Germline V gene lookup returns CDR1 SQVTM and CDR2 ANQGSEA. The CDR3 extends over 12 amino acids. CDR3 DNA: TGCAGCGTTTACAGCTCGAACACTGAAGCTTTCTTT. Residues: CSVYSSNTEAFF.

The genes are TRBV7-2 and TRBJ1-5, with 9 bases matching TRBD1. Germline trimming cut 1 base from V and 7 bases from J; bases unmatched to any gene: 8. The CDR3 spans 16 residues. The germline CDR1 and CDR2 sequences are SGHTA and FQGNSA. The CDR3 loop is CASSLGWDRASQPQHF. As DNA, the CDR3 is TGTGCCAGCAGCTTAGGTTGGGACAGGGCTTCGCAGCCCCAGCATTTT.

This rearrangement joins TRBV11-3 to TRBJ1-2, with 8 bases lining up with TRBD1. The CDR3 covers 17 residues. CDR1 and CDR2 (germline): SGHNT, YENEEA. V lost 0 bases and J lost 1; bases outside the gene matches: 7. The CDR3 here is CASSLERTGNFNYGYTF. The CDR3 nucleotides are TGTGCCAGCAGCTTAGAACGGACAGGGAACTTTAACTATGGCTACACCTTC.

The CDR3 DNA sequence: TGTGCCAGCAGCTTATTAGCAGGGGTCTCTGGAAACACCATATATTTT. Protein product: CASSLLAGVSGNTIYF. The V and J genes are TRBV11-3 and TRBJ1-3, with D possibly TRBD1 on 6 matching bases. Trimming pared 2 bases from V and 0 bases from J, leaving 11 bases between. This CDR3 comprises 16 residues. Germline values: CDR1 SGHNT, CDR2 YENEEA.

The chain recombines TRBV6-5 with TRBJ1-2, with no clear D. Germline V gene lookup returns CDR1 MNHEY and CDR2 SVGAGI. The CDR3 is 13 residues long. The ends were cut back, 4 bases at V and 6 bases at J, with 12 bases in the middle. CDR3 in amino acids: CASSLGSYDGYTF. DNA for the CDR3: TGTGCCAGCAGTTTGGGCAGTTACGATGGCTACACCTTC.

The chain employs TRBV19 and TRBJ2-3; TRBD1 agrees at 8 bases. This CDR3 comprises 15 residues. Looked up from germline, CDR1 is LNHDA and CDR2 is SQIVND (reference sequence). Trimming took 8 bases from V and 1 from J; bases not matched to a gene: 8. Here the CDR3 DNA reads TGTGCCAGTTCCGTCGGACAGGGAGGCACAGATACGCAGTATTTT. Residues: CASSVGQGGTDTQYF.

The chain has TRBV6-2 or TRBV6-3 and TRBJ2-7; 9 bases are shared with TRBD1. This CDR3 is 16 amino acids long. With V trimmed by 2 bases and J by 3 bases, 8 bases remained unmatched. CDR1 is MNHEY and CDR2 is SVGEGT in the germline V gene. As DNA, the CDR3 is TGTGCCAGCAGTTACCCCGACAGGGGGTCTTTCTACGAGCAGTACTTC. This encodes CASSYPDRGSFYEQYF.

For the CDR3, the DNA is TGTGCCAGCAGCGCGGGACCTACGGGTGGCTACACCTTC. Residues: CASSAGPTGGYTF. The chain joins TRBV7-3 to TRBJ1-2, with D tentatively TRBD1 (5 bases). Per the germline V gene, CDR1 is SGHTA and CDR2 is FQGTGA. CDR3 length equals 13 residues. V shed 5 bases and J shed 7 bases, with 14 bases lying between them.